This TCR beta chain was identified during a study of T cell clonality in common variable immunodeficiency. Whole-study findings and limits: Fewer TCRbeta clones were shared among CVID subjects than controls. CVID subjects showed higher TCRbeta clonality than healthy controls.

Patients and controls were mostly of Caucasian heritage. Heparinized whole blood, about 4.5 to 9 ml, came from each donor. Produced via immunoSEQ multiplex PCR; TCRdb's table is partial and in-frame only. This sample includes 45,000 to 65,000 clones with no singletons; its ten biggest clones take up 2% to 2.5%. To note about this clone: Antigen unknown. The read ends 3 residues shy of where the CDR3 ends; the end is completed using the germline J gene.

CDR3 length equals 14 residues. Germline V lookup: CDR1 MRHNA, CDR2 SNTAGT. V was pared by 4 bases and J by 5 bases, with 12 bases between. This sequence joins TRBV6-4 and TRBJ2-1; D may be TRBD1 (5 bases). This TCR was recovered from a person aged 18 to 70 in good health. The specimen was peripheral blood mononuclear cells. The covered CDR3 bases are TGTGCCAGCAGTGCCCAGGGAACGAACAATGAG. Translating gives CASSAQGTNNE. The full CDR3 protein is CASSAQGTNNEQFF.